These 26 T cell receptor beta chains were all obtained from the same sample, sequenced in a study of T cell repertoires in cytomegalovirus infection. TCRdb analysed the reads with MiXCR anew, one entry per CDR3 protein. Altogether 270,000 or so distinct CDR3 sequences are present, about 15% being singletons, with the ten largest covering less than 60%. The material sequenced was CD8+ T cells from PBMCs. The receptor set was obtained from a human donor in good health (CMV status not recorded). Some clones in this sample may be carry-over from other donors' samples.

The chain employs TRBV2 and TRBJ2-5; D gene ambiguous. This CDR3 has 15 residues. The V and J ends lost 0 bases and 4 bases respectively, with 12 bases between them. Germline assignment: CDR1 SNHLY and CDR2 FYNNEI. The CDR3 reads CASSEAVRWGETQYF. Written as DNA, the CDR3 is TGTGCCAGCAGTGAAGCGGTGAGGTGGGGAGAGACCCAGTACTTC.

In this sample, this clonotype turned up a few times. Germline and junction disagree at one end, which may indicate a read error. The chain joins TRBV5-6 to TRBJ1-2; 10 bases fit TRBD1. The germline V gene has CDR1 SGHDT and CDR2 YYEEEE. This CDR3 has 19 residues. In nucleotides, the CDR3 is TGTGCCAGCAGCTTGGAGGCTCCTAGGGACAGGGGAAATAACGATGGCTACACCTTC. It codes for CASSLEAPRDRGNNDGYTF.

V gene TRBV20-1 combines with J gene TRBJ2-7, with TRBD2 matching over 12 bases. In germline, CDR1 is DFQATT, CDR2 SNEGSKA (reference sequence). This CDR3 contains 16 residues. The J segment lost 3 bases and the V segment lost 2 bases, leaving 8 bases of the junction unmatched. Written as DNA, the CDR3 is TGCAGTGCTAGATCTCGACTAGCGGGGGTTCTCTACGAGCAGTACTTC. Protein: CSARSRLAGVLYEQYF.

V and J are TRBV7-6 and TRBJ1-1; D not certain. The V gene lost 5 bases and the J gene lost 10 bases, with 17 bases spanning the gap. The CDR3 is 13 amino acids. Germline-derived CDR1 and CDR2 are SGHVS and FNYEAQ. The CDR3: CASSGEEGRLAFF. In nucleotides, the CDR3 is TGTGCCAGCAGCGGAGAGGAGGGTCGCTTAGCTTTCTTT.

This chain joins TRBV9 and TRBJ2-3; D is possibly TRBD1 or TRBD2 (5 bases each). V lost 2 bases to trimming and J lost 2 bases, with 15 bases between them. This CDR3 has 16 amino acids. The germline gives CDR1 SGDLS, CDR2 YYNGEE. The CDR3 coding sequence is TGTGCCAGCAGCGTGATCTCGGGGCCAGACACAGATACGCAGTATTTT. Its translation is CASSVISGPDTDTQYF.

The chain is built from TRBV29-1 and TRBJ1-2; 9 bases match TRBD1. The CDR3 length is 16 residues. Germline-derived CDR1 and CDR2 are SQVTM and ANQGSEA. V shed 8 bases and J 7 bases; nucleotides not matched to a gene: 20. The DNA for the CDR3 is TGCAGCTCGTCGGACAGGGGCCATACAAGTATAACTGGCTACACCTTC. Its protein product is CSSSDRGHTSITGYTF.

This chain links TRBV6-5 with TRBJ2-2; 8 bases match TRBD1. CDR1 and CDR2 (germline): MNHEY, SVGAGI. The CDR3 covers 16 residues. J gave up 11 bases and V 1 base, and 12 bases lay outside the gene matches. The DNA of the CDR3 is TGTGCCAGCAGTTACTTTACAGGGGGATCACGGGGAGAGCTGTTTTTT. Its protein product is CASSYFTGGSRGELFF.

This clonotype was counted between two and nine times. The CDR3 nucleotides are TGTGCCAGCAGCTTAGCGCCGACAGGCCCTGGGGAGACCCAGTACTTC. Translation: CASSLAPTGPGETQYF. This chain connects TRBV11-2 to TRBJ2-5, with TRBD1 as a possible D gene (6 bases). CDR1 is SGHAT and CDR2 is FQNNGV in the germline V gene. Between the trimmed V and J ends, which lost 1 base and 5 bases, there was a span of 17 bases. The CDR3 is 16 residues long.

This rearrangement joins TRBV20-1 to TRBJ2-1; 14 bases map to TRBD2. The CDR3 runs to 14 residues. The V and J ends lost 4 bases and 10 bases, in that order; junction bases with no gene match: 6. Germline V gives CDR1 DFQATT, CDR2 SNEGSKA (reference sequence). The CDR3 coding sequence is TGCAGTGCTAAGACTAGCGGGGGGGCGGGCGAGCAGTTCTTC. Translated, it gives CSAKTSGGAGEQFF.

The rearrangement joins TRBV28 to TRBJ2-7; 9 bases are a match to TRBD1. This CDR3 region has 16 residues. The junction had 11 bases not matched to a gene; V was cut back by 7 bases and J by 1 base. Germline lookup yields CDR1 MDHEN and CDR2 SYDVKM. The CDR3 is CASNKQGARWSYEQYF. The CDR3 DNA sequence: TGTGCCAGCAATAAACAGGGGGCGCGTTGGTCCTACGAGCAGTACTTC. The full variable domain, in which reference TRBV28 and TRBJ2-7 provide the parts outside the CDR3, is DVKVTQSSRYLVKRTGEKVFLECVQDMDHENMFWYRQDPGLGLRLIYFSYDVKMKEKGDIPEGYSVSREKKERFSLILESASTNQTSMYLCASNKQGARWSYEQYFGPGTRLTVT.

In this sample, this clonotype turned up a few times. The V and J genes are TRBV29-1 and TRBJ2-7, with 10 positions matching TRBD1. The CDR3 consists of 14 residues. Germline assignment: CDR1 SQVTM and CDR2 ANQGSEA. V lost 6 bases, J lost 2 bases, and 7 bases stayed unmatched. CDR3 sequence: CSVSPGQGTYEQYF. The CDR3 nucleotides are TGCAGCGTGTCCCCGGGACAGGGGACCTACGAGCAGTACTTC.

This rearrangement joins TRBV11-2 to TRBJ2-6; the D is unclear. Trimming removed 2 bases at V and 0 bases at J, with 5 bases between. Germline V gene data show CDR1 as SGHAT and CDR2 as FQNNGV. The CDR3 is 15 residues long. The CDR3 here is CASSLPNSGANVLTF. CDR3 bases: TGTGCCAGCAGCTTACCGAACTCTGGGGCCAACGTCCTGACTTTC.

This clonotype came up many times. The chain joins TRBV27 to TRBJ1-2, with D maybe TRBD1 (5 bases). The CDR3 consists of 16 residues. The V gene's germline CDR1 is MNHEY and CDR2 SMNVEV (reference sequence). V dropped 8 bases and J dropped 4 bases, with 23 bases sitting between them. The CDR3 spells CASGILSGRRIYGYTF. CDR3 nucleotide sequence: TGTGCCAGCGGAATTCTGTCGGGGCGGAGGATCTATGGCTACACCTTC.

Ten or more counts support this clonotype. The CDR3 loop is CASSLILALGRSGGNLDTQYF. The DNA for the CDR3 is TGTGCCAGCAGCCTCATATTAGCGCTAGGACGAAGCGGGGGAAATCTAGATACGCAGTATTTT. The chain couples TRBV11-2 to TRBJ2-3; TRBD2 agrees at 8 bases. Germline V gives CDR1 SGHAT, CDR2 FQNNGV. V trimming: 5 bases; J trimming: 5 bases; junction bases outside the gene matches: 27. The CDR3 extends over 21 amino acids. The full variable domain, with the rest looked up from reference TRBV11-2 and TRBJ2-3, is EAGVAQSPRYKIIEKRQSVAFWCNPISGHATLYWYQQILGQGPKLLIQFQNNGVVDDSQLPKDRFSAERLKGVDSTLKIQPAKLEDSAVYLCASSLILALGRSGGNLDTQYFGPGTRLTVL.

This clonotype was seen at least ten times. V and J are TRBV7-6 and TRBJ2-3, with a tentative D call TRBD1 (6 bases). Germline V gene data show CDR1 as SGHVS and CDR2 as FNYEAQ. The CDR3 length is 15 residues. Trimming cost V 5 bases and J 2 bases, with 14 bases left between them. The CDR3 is CASSLARGTTDTQYF. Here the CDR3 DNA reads TGTGCCAGCAGCCTTGCTAGGGGGACCACAGATACGCAGTATTTT. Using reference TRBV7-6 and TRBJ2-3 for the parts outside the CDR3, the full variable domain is GAGVSQSPRYKVTKRGQDVALRCDPISGHVSLYWYRQALGQGPEFLTYFNYEAQQDKSGLPNDRFSAERPEGSISTLTIQRTEQRDSAMYRCASSLARGTTDTQYFGPGTRLTVL.

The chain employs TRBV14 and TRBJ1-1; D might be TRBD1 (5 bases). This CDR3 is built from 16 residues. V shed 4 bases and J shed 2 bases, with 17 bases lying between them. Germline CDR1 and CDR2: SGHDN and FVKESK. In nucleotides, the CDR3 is TGTGCCAGCAGCCCAGATCAGGGCTCTGGAAACACTGAAGCTTTCTTT. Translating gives CASSPDQGSGNTEAFF.

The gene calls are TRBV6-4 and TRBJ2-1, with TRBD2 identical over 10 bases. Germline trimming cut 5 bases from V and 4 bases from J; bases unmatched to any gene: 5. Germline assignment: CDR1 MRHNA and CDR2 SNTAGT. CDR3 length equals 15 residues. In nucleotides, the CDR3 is TGTGCCAGCAGTCGAACTAGCGGGGAATACAATGAGCAGTTCTTC. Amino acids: CASSRTSGEYNEQFF.

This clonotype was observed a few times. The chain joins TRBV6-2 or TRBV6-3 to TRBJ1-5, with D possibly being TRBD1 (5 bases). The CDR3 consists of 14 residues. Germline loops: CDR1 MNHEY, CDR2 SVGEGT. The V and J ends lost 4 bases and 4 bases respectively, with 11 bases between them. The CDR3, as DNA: TGTGCCAGCAGTTCAGGGTTGAGAAATCAGCCCCAGCATTTT. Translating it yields CASSSGLRNQPQHF.

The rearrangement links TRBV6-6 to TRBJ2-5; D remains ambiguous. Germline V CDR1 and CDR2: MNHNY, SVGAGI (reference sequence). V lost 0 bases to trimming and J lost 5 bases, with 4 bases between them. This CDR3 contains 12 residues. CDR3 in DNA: TGTGCCAGCAGTTACTCGAAGGAGACCCAGTACTTC. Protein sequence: CASSYSKETQYF.

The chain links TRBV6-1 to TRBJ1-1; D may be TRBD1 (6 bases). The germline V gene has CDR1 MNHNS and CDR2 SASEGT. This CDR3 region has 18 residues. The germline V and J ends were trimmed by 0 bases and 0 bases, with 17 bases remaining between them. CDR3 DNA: TGTGCCAGCAGTGAAGCGGCCTACGGACAGCTCATGAACACTGAAGCTTTCTTT. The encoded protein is CASSEAAYGQLMNTEAFF.

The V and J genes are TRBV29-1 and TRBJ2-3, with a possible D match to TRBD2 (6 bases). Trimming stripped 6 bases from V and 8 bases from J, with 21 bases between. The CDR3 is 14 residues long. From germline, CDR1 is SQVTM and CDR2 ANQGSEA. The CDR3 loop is CSVPMGTSVVTQYF. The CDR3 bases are TGCAGCGTACCCATGGGGACTTCTGTTGTTACGCAGTATTTT.

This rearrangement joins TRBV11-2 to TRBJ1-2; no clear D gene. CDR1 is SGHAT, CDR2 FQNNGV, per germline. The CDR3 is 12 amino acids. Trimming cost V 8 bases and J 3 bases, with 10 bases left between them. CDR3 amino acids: CASHRVDYGYTF. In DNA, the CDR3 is TGTGCCAGCCACCGGGTTGACTATGGCTACACCTTC.

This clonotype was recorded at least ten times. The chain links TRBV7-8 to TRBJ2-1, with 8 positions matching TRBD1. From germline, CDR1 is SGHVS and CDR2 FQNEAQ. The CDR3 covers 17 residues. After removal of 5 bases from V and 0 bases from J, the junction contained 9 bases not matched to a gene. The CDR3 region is CASSGYMTGVSYNEQFF. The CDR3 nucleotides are TGTGCCAGCAGCGGATATATGACAGGGGTCTCCTACAATGAGCAGTTCTTC.

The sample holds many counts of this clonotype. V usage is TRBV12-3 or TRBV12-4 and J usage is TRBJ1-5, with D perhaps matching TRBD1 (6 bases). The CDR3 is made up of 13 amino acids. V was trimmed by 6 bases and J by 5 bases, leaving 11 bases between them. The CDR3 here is CASSLGGYQPQHF. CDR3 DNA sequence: TGTGCCAGCAGCCTTGGGGGCTATCAGCCCCAGCATTTT.

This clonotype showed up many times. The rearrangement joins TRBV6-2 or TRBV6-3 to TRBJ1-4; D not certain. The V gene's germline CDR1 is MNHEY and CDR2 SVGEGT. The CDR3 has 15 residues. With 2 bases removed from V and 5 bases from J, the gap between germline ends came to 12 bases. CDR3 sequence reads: CASSYKRITNEKLFF. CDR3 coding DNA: TGTGCCAGCAGTTACAAGAGGATTACAAATGAAAAACTGTTTTTT.

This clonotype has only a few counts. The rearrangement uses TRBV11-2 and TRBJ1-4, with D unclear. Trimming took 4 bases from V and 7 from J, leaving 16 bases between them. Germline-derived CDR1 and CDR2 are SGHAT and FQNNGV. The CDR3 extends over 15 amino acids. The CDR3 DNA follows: TGTGCCAGCAGCTGGGGTCCAGAGAATGTTGAAAAACTGTTTTTT. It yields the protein CASSWGPENVEKLFF.